The 25 T cell receptor beta chains below come from one sample, sequenced in a study of T cell clonotyping in hematopoietic cell transplantation (dated by TCRdb to the early 2020s). The library was generated by the immunoSEQ multiplex PCR assay. TCRdb retrieved this table from immuneACCESS and kept in-frame rearrangements only. Not all clones are present; in checked studies, unresolved V genes account for under half, and no reason is known for the remainder. The sample has 4,500 to 5,000 clones on record, 90% to 95% of them singletons. The biggest ten clones account for 6.3% of the sample. The sample's time point label is to be understood as: 180 days after allo-HCT. The sample was PBMCs, taken 180 days after allogeneic stem cell transplant. Receptor source: a male patient between 55 and 70 years old who had an allogeneic stem cell transplant from a related donor, so the T cells may come from the graft donor. Some clones in this sample may be carry-over from other donors' samples.

CDR3 DNA sequence: TGTGCCAGCAGCGTTCAGGGGGCAGATACGCAGTATTTT. It specifies CASSVQGADTQYF. The genes are TRBV9 and TRBJ2-3, with 7 bases lining up with TRBD1. Trimming took 2 bases from V and 4 from J; bases not matched to a gene: 1. This CDR3 is built from 13 residues. CDR1 SGDLS and CDR2 YYNGEE come from the germline V gene. Complete variable domain (other parts from reference TRBV9 and TRBJ2-3): DSGVTQTPKHLITATGQRVTLRCSPRSGDLSVYWYQQSLDQGLQFLIQYYNGEERAKGNILERFSAQQFPDLHSELNLSSLELGDSALYFCASSVQGADTQYFGPGTRLTVL.

The V call is TRBV28, the J call TRBJ1-1; 9 nucleotides align to TRBD1. Trimming cost V 2 bases and J 3 bases; bases outside gene matches: 4. The germline V gene encodes CDR1 MDHEN and CDR2 SYDVKM. This CDR3 spans 15 amino acids. CDR3 residues: CASSLGTGLDTEAFF. The DNA for the CDR3 is TGTGCCAGCAGTTTAGGGACAGGGTTGGACACTGAAGCTTTCTTT.

The V call is TRBV14, the J call TRBJ2-3; D is unclear. The germline V and J ends were trimmed by 8 bases and 2 bases, with 5 bases remaining between them. Per the germline V gene, CDR1 is SGHDN and CDR2 is FVKESK. The CDR3 has 11 residues. The CDR3 nucleotides are TGTGCCAGCGCCTACACAGATACGCAGTATTTT. Its protein product is CASAYTDTQYF.

The chain combines TRBV28 with TRBJ2-7, with D maybe TRBD1 (6 bases). The V and J ends lost 7 bases and 2 bases respectively, with 9 bases between them. This CDR3 has 12 residues. Germline-derived CDR1 and CDR2 are MDHEN and SYDVKM. CDR3 coding DNA: TGTGCCAGCAATACAGGGACCTACGAGCAGTACGTC. This translates into CASNTGTYEQYV.

V is TRBV29-1 and J is TRBJ1-4; 8 nucleotides line up with TRBD1. There are 12 residues in the CDR3. Germline V lookup: CDR1 SQVTM, CDR2 ANQGSEA. V dropped 7 bases and J dropped 5; count of bases not matched to a gene: 3. CDR3 amino acids: CSGGQVNEKLFF. The CDR3 DNA reads TGCAGCGGGGGACAGGTGAATGAAAAACTGTTTTTT.

The chain has TRBV7-3 and TRBJ1-1; the match to TRBD1 covers 8 bases. The CDR3 runs to 13 residues. The germline CDR1 and CDR2 sequences are SGHTA and FQGTGA. The V segment lost 3 bases and the J segment 4 bases; nucleotides outside the gene matches: 1. Here the CDR3 reads CASSLTGVTEAFF. The DNA of the CDR3 is TGTGCCAGCAGCTTGACAGGGGTCACTGAAGCTTTCTTT.

This rearrangement joins TRBV30 to TRBJ1-5; 9 bases are shared with TRBD1. The CDR3 has 14 amino acids. The germline CDR1 and CDR2 sequences are GTSNPN and SVGIG (reference sequence). Trimming cost V 1 base and J 8 bases; bases outside gene matches: 6. In DNA form, the CDR3 reads TGTGCCTGGAGTGAGGACAGGGGATGGAAGCCCCAGCATTTT. This translates into CAWSEDRGWKPQHF.

CDR3 sequence reads: CALTKGHTIYF. The CDR3 DNA is TGTGCCCTTACGAAGGGGCACACCATATATTTT. The V and J genes are TRBV30 and TRBJ1-3; maybe TRBD1 (5 bases). Per the germline V gene, CDR1 is GTSNPN and CDR2 is SVGIG (reference sequence). The CDR3 loop spans 11 amino acids. V lost 8 bases, J lost 8 bases, and 13 bases lay in between. Full variable domain (outside the CDR3, taken from reference TRBV30 and TRBJ1-3): SQTIHQWPATLVQPVGSPLSLECTVEGTSNPNLYWYRQAAGRGLQLLFYSVGIGQISSEVPQNLSASRPQDRQFILSSKKLLLSDSGFYLCALTKGHTIYFGEGSWLTVV.

The V and J genes are TRBV29-1 and TRBJ2-7, with D maybe TRBD2 (5 bases). CDR1 is SQVTM and CDR2 is ANQGSEA in the germline V gene. The CDR3 extends over 12 amino acids. V lost 6 bases, J lost 4 bases, and 13 bases lay in between. This CDR3 reads CSVTIPGYEQYF. CDR3 DNA: TGCAGCGTGACAATACCGGGATACGAGCAGTACTTC.

The rearrangement joins TRBV30 to TRBJ2-5; no firm D call. CDR3 length equals 13 residues. Deletions cut 0 bases from V and 3 bases from J, with 8 bases between. Germline V gene lookup returns CDR1 GTSNPN and CDR2 SVGIG (reference sequence). The CDR3 here is CAWSVQGKETQYF. The CDR3 nucleotides are TGTGCCTGGAGTGTACAAGGAAAAGAGACCCAGTACTTC. The full variable domain, its missing parts supplied by reference TRBV30 and TRBJ2-5, is SQTIHQWPATLVQPVGSPLSLECTVEGTSNPNLYWYRQAAGRGLQLLFYSVGIGQISSEVPQNLSASRPQDRQFILSSKKLLLSDSGFYLCAWSVQGKETQYFGPGTRLLVL.

The genes are TRBV9 and TRBJ1-1, with D maybe TRBD1 (5 bases). This CDR3 is 15 amino acids long. Germline CDR1 is SGDLS and CDR2 is YYNGEE. The V end was cut by 0 bases, the J end by 3 bases, with 12 bases between. The CDR3, as DNA: TGTGCCAGCAGCGTAGTTCAGGGTGTGGACACTGAAGCTTTCTTT. It encodes CASSVVQGVDTEAFF.

The genes are TRBV7-6 and TRBJ2-3; no clear D gene. Trimming pared 4 bases from V and 4 bases from J, leaving 12 bases between. The CDR3 loop spans 14 amino acids. Germline V lookup: CDR1 SGHVS, CDR2 FNYEAQ. CDR3 loop: CASSSRTGPDTQYF. The CDR3 DNA reads as TGTGCCAGCAGCTCCAGGACGGGTCCAGATACGCAGTATTTT.

This sequence joins TRBV6-1 and TRBJ2-7, with D unclear. Germline values: CDR1 MNHNS, CDR2 SASEGT. The length of the CDR3 is 15 residues. V was shortened by 1 base and J by 4 bases, with 14 bases between the two germline ends. The CDR3 here is CASSEGPHPIYEQYF. DNA of the CDR3: TGTGCCAGCAGTGAAGGGCCCCACCCTATTTACGAGCAGTACTTC.

This clone has a single count. The gene calls are TRBV2 and TRBJ1-2; no reliable D call. The germline V gene encodes CDR1 SNHLY and CDR2 FYNNEI. Trimming removed 2 bases at V and 4 bases at J, with 11 bases between. The CDR3 consists of 14 residues. In nucleotides, the CDR3 is TGTGCCAGCAGTGAACCGTTTCAGGTCTATGGCTACACCTTC. Protein sequence: CASSEPFQVYGYTF.

In its sample, this clone was seen a few times. The V call is TRBV27, the J call TRBJ1-4; weak D call: TRBD1 (6 bases). V lost 8 bases and J lost 7, with 17 bases in between. CDR1 and CDR2 (germline): MNHEY, SMNVEV (reference sequence). CDR3 size: 14 residues. The CDR3 protein is CASRIQGGSEKLFF. Written as DNA, the CDR3 is TGTGCCAGCCGCATACAGGGTGGAAGTGAAAAACTGTTTTTT.

This chain connects TRBV7-2 to TRBJ1-2, with D hard to call. This CDR3 is 13 amino acids long. CDR1 is SGHTA, CDR2 FQGNSA, per germline. Trimming removed 6 bases from V and 4 bases from J, with 12 bases in between. CDR3 bases: TGTGCCAGCAGACCCTCCGAGATCTATGGCTACACCTTC. Amino acids: CASRPSEIYGYTF.

V and J are TRBV9 and TRBJ1-4; a weak D match, TRBD1 (6 bases). Trimming took off 3 bases at V and 8 bases at J, with 20 bases between the two ends. The germline V gene has CDR1 SGDLS and CDR2 YYNGEE. This CDR3 region has 16 residues. CDR3 loop: CASSDRPGHVTEKLFF. The CDR3 DNA reads as TGTGCCAGCAGCGACAGGCCGGGACATGTGACAGAAAAACTGTTTTTT.

The V gene is TRBV6-1, the J gene TRBJ2-7, with 8 bases identical to TRBD2. Trimming at V came to 6 bases and at J to 6 bases, leaving 10 bases not matched to a gene. The CDR3 loop spans 14 amino acids. Germline values: CDR1 MNHNS, CDR2 SASEGT. The CDR3 reads CASSFLAGPLEQYF. CDR3 sequence (DNA): TGTGCCAGCAGCTTCTTAGCGGGGCCCCTCGAGCAGTACTTC.

The V gene is TRBV5-4, the J gene TRBJ2-7; D is possibly TRBD1 or TRBD2 (5 bases each). Germline V gene lookup returns CDR1 SGHNT and CDR2 YYREEE (reference sequence). This CDR3 spans 13 amino acids. V lost 3 bases to trimming and J lost 2 bases, with 9 bases between them. CDR3 in amino acids: CASSSGTAYEQYF. DNA for the CDR3: TGTGCCAGCAGCTCTGGGACGGCCTACGAGCAGTACTTC.

This chain connects TRBV29-1 to TRBJ1-2; the D gene is possibly TRBD1 (5 bases). The germline CDR1 and CDR2 sequences are SQVTM and ANQGSEA. This CDR3 has 11 amino acids. The V and J ends lost 3 bases and 8 bases respectively, with 10 bases between them. This CDR3 reads CSVDRVKGYTF. Here the CDR3 DNA reads TGCAGCGTTGACAGGGTAAAGGGCTACACCTTC. Full variable domain (remainder filled in from reference TRBV29-1 and TRBJ1-2): SAVISQKPSRDICQRGTSLTIQCQVDSQVTMMFWYRQQPGQSLTLIATANQGSEATYESGFVIDKFPISRPNLTFSTLTVSNMSPEDSSIYLCSVDRVKGYTFGSGTRLTVV.

V and J are TRBV5-1 and TRBJ1-6; 7 bases agree with TRBD1. J was trimmed by 6 bases and V by 6 bases; bases with no gene match: 12. The CDR3 is 16 residues long. CDR1 and CDR2 (germline): SGHRS, YFSETQ. The CDR3 nucleotides read TGCGCCAGCACCCTTGACAGGGAAAAAGTTAATTCACCCCTCCACTTT. It is translated as CASTLDREKVNSPLHF.

This sequence joins TRBV7-8 and TRBJ1-5, with D perhaps TRBD1 (5 bases). The CDR3 runs 15 residues. The V and J ends lost 5 bases and 2 bases respectively, with 13 bases between them. The germline V gene encodes CDR1 SGHVS and CDR2 FQNEAQ. The CDR3 DNA reads TGTGCCAGCAGCCATTTCGGACACGGCAATCAGCCCCAGCATTTT. Protein product: CASSHFGHGNQPQHF.

V and J are TRBV6-5 and TRBJ1-6; TRBD1 is a possible D gene (6 bases). The germline V gene has CDR1 MNHEY and CDR2 SVGAGI. The CDR3 extends over 14 amino acids. Trimming removed 4 bases at V and 9 bases at J, with 13 bases between. Here the CDR3 DNA reads TGTGCCAGCAGTTTACAGGGACTTCGTTCACCCCTCCACTTT. Translated: CASSLQGLRSPLHF.

The V gene is TRBV29-1, the J gene TRBJ1-3; D is undetermined. This CDR3 contains 11 residues. Germline CDR1 SQVTM, CDR2 ANQGSEA. Trimming took 6 bases from V and 5 from J, leaving 8 bases between them. The CDR3 coding sequence is TGCAGCGTCCTTTTCAGAAACACCATATATTTT. Its protein is CSVLFRNTIYF.

V usage is TRBV4-1 and J usage is TRBJ2-5; 13 nucleotides match TRBD2. This CDR3 comprises 15 residues. J was trimmed by 2 bases and V by 3 bases; bases with no gene match: 0. From germline, CDR1 is MGHRA and CDR2 YSYEKL. DNA of the CDR3: TGCGCCAGCAGCCAGGGACTAGCGGGGCAAGAGACCCAGTACTTC. It codes for CASSQGLAGQETQYF.